This TCR beta chain originates from a study of blood T cell repertoires in COVID-19. Some clones are missing from TCRdb's copy, which holds only in-frame ones; the method was immunoSEQ multiplex PCR. The table shows some 200,000 clones, with approximately 84% occurring only once. The V gene end was trimmed by 6 bases and the J gene end by 1 base; junction bases not matched to a gene: 5. Germline V gene sequence: CDR1 MNHNY, CDR2 SVGAGI (reference sequence). The CDR3 is 14 residues long. This TCR was sampled from a man aged 40-49 years who had recovered from COVID-19. The sample was PBMCs or T cells enriched from blood (not recorded which). The J gene is TRBJ1-2, the V gene TRBV6-6, with TRBD1 identical over 7 bases. DNA for the CDR3: TGTGCCAGCAGAGGACAGGAATTTAACTATGGCTACACCTTC. Its translation is CASRGQEFNYGYTF.